A single sample is the source of the 28 T cell receptor beta chains below, sequenced in a study of human T cells and chemical hapten exposure. MiXCR was run by TCRdb on the RACE reads, yielding one entry per CDR3 protein. The profile covers some 170,000 distinct CDR3 sequences, with 20% to 25% appearing a single time and approximately 6.4% taken by the ten largest. Time point described: patch test 1, 2 weeks after DPC sensitization. Documented treatment: therapeutic diphenylcyclopropenone sensitization with weekly scalp DPC. The specimen was whole blood, collected in connection with sensitization to the hapten diphenylcyclopropenone (DPC). The receptors come from a woman aged 45-59 years with alopecia areata. Some clones in this sample may be carry-over from other donors' samples.

The chain recombines TRBV14 with TRBJ2-1; D might be TRBD1 or TRBD2, each matching 5 bases. V shed 6 bases and J shed 3 bases, with 12 bases lying between them. CDR1 is SGHDN and CDR2 is FVKESK in the germline V gene. The CDR3 is made up of 14 amino acids. The CDR3 DNA is TGTGCCAGCAGACCACATGGGGGCTACAATGAGCAGTTCTTC. Translated, it gives CASRPHGGYNEQFF.

In this sample, this clonotype turned up a few times. This chain uses TRBV29-1 with TRBJ2-5, with TRBD2 matching 13 bases. Germline V gives CDR1 SQVTM, CDR2 ANQGSEA. The V gene end was trimmed by 6 bases and the J gene end by 5 bases; junction bases not matched to a gene: 6. The CDR3 loop spans 14 amino acids. The CDR3 reads CSVGLAGVGETQYF. In nucleotides, the CDR3 is TGCAGCGTCGGACTAGCGGGAGTTGGGGAGACCCAGTACTTC.

The V call is TRBV7-2, the J call TRBJ1-5; D is unresolved. CDR1 is SGHTA, CDR2 FQGNSA, per germline. The V gene lost 5 bases and the J gene lost 7 bases, with 12 bases spanning the gap. This CDR3 has 13 residues. CDR3 nucleotide sequence: TGTGCCAGCAGCATCGAAGGGTTCCAGCCCCAGCATTTT. Its protein product is CASSIEGFQPQHF. Together with reference TRBV7-2 and TRBJ1-5, the CDR3 gives the full variable domain: GAGVSQSPSNKVTEKGKDVELRCDPISGHTALYWYRQSLGQGLEFLIYFQGNSAPDKSGLPSDRFSAERTGGSVSTLTIQRTQQEDSAVYLCASSIEGFQPQHFGDGTRLSIL.

This chain joins TRBV4-2 and TRBJ1-6; D unclear. The CDR3 loop spans 13 amino acids. V was clipped by 0 bases and J by 10 bases, with 7 bases between them. CDR1 and CDR2 from the germline V gene are LGHNA and YNFKEQ. The CDR3 sequence: CASSQEDASPLHF. CDR3 in DNA: TGTGCCAGCAGCCAAGAAGATGCGTCACCCCTCCACTTT.

Note on this clonotype: The missing conserved phenylalanine or tryptophan at the end of this CDR3 makes a read error likely. The chain uses TRBV5-4 and TRBJ2-3; D may correspond to TRBD1 or TRBD2 (6 bases each). The germline gives CDR1 SGHNT, CDR2 YYREEE (reference sequence). CDR3 length equals 14 residues. Trimming removed 0 bases from V and 3 bases from J, with 8 bases in between. The CDR3 DNA reads as TGTGCCAGCAGCTTGGAGGGGGGTACAGATACGCAGTATCTT. This sequence encodes CASSLEGGTDTQYL.

The V gene is TRBV10-3, the J gene TRBJ2-7; TRBD1 or TRBD2 may be the D gene (5 bases each). V was pared by 8 bases and J by 2 bases, with 19 bases between. This CDR3 comprises 15 residues. In germline, CDR1 is ENHRY, CDR2 SYGVKD. CDR3 residues: CAIATGIGAPYEQYF. In DNA, the CDR3 is TGTGCCATCGCCACCGGGATTGGGGCCCCCTACGAGCAGTACTTC.

This chain joins TRBV19 and TRBJ2-1; a weak D match, TRBD1 (7 bases). The V and J ends lost 0 bases and 7 bases respectively, with 13 bases between them. The germline CDR1 and CDR2 sequences are LNHDA and SQIVND (reference sequence). CDR3 length equals 15 residues. CDR3 bases: TGTGCCAGTAGTATAGATCAGGGGGGTATGAATGAGCAGTTCTTC. Translation: CASSIDQGGMNEQFF.

This clonotype has just a few counts. This sequence joins TRBV4-2 and TRBJ2-6; no clear D gene. Germline V gives CDR1 LGHNA, CDR2 YNFKEQ. Trimming stripped 0 bases from V and 4 bases from J, with 4 bases between. The CDR3 sequence is 14 residues long. DNA of the CDR3: TGTGCCAGCAGCCAAGACGAGGGGGCCAACGTCCTGACTTTC. This sequence encodes CASSQDEGANVLTF.

In its sample, this clonotype was seen once. The chain employs TRBV20-1 and TRBJ1-1; D ambiguous. Per germline, CDR1 DFQATT and CDR2 SNEGSKA (reference sequence). V lost 1 base and J lost 0, with 12 bases in between. The CDR3 runs to 15 residues. The CDR3 nucleotides read TGCAGTGCTAGAGGTTTCGGTCCGCTGAACACTGAAGCTTTCTTT. The encoded protein is CSARGFGPLNTEAFF.

The V call is TRBV5-1, the J call TRBJ2-7; TRBD2 aligns across 11 bases. Trimming cost V 0 bases and J 3 bases; bases outside gene matches: 8. Germline assignment: CDR1 SGHRS and CDR2 YFSETQ. The CDR3 covers 17 residues. The CDR3 loop reads CASSLGGLAGGHYEQYF. The CDR3 DNA is TGCGCCAGCAGCTTGGGGGGGCTAGCGGGAGGCCACTACGAGCAGTACTTC.

The chain is built from TRBV20-1 and TRBJ2-5; D unresolved. This CDR3 is 13 amino acids long. Between the trimmed V and J ends, which lost 3 bases and 3 bases, there was a span of 11 bases. Germline CDR1 DFQATT, CDR2 SNEGSKA (reference sequence). The CDR3 region is CSARGSTEETQYF. CDR3 nucleotide sequence: TGCAGTGCTAGGGGGTCGACGGAAGAGACCCAGTACTTC.

This sequence joins TRBV12-3 or TRBV12-4 and TRBJ1-4; D is unclear. The V and J ends lost 7 bases and 3 bases respectively, with 6 bases between them. This CDR3 contains 12 residues. The CDR3 loop is CASKRANEKLFF. The CDR3, as DNA: TGTGCCAGCAAGAGGGCTAATGAAAAACTGTTTTTT.

The table lists this clonotype with a few counts. DNA for the CDR3: TGTGCCAGCAGTTCCCGGGACGCCTCCTACGAGCAGTACTTC. Protein: CASSSRDASYEQYF. The rearrangement joins TRBV12-3 or TRBV12-4 to TRBJ2-7, with D possibly being TRBD1 or TRBD2 (5 bases each). The CDR3 spans 14 residues. V lost 4 bases, J lost 0 bases, and 10 bases lay in between.

The chain carries TRBV9 and TRBJ2-3, with D unresolved. The CDR3 totals 13 residues. V gave up 0 bases and J gave up 8 bases, with 10 bases separating them. The germline V gene encodes CDR1 SGDLS and CDR2 YYNGEE. This CDR3 is CASSVDQLGTQYF. The CDR3 region has the DNA TGTGCCAGCAGCGTAGACCAGCTCGGTACGCAGTATTTT.

The chain is built from TRBV6-6 and TRBJ2-1; the match to TRBD2 covers 15 bases. There are 18 residues in the CDR3. After removal of 0 bases from V and 7 bases from J, the junction contained 7 bases not matched to a gene. In germline, CDR1 is MNHNY, CDR2 SVGAGI (reference sequence). The CDR3 loop is CASSYSSGTSGRMNEQFF. CDR3 coding DNA: TGTGCCAGCAGTTACTCGTCCGGGACTAGCGGGAGGATGAATGAGCAGTTCTTC.

The V gene is TRBV24-1, the J gene TRBJ1-1; D is possibly TRBD1 (5 bases). The CDR3 covers 15 residues. The V and J ends lost 10 bases and 6 bases respectively, with 23 bases between them. CDR1 and CDR2 (germline): KGHDR, SFDVKD. The CDR3 is CATRLDSLVGPEAFF. CDR3 in DNA: TGTGCCACTCGTCTGGACTCCCTCGTGGGACCTGAAGCTTTCTTT.

At least ten counts were recorded for this clonotype. The chain uses TRBV27 and TRBJ2-1; the D gene is possibly TRBD2 (5 bases). CDR1 MNHEY and CDR2 SMNVEV come from the germline V gene (reference sequence). V lost 7 bases and J 8 bases, leaving 12 bases between the germline ends. The CDR3 has 12 residues. The CDR3 DNA reads as TGTGCCAGCATTTCGGGAATTCATGAGCAGTTCTTC. Translated: CASISGIHEQFF.

This chain joins TRBV24-1 and TRBJ2-5; TRBD1 or TRBD2 may be the D gene (6 bases each). The length of the CDR3 is 12 residues. Per germline, CDR1 KGHDR and CDR2 SFDVKD. V lost 6 bases to trimming and J lost 7 bases, with 11 bases between them. CDR3 sequence reads: CATSRGDGTQYF. For the CDR3, the DNA is TGTGCCACCAGTAGGGGGGATGGGACCCAGTACTTC.

This clonotype occurred many times. V gene TRBV29-1 combines with J gene TRBJ2-3; TRBD1 might be the D (6 bases). The CDR3 contains 14 residues. Trimming left V 5 bases short and J 5 bases short, with 17 bases between. Looked up from germline, CDR1 is SQVTM and CDR2 is ANQGSEA. The CDR3, as DNA: TGCAGCGTTCTTCCGGGACAAGGGGGAGATACGCAGTATTTT. This translates into CSVLPGQGGDTQYF.

V gene TRBV20-1 combines with J gene TRBJ1-6; 7 bases map to TRBD1. CDR3 length: 14 amino acids. Germline-derived CDR1 and CDR2 are DFQATT and SNEGSKA (reference sequence). J was trimmed by 10 bases and V by 1 base; bases with no gene match: 7. The CDR3 DNA reads TGCAGTGCTAGAGTTACAGGGGCGGGATCACCCCTCCACTTT. Translating it yields CSARVTGAGSPLHF.

This chain links TRBV11-2 with TRBJ2-1; D not certain. This CDR3 is 12 amino acids long. V lost 3 bases, J lost 10 bases, and 10 bases lay in between. The germline CDR1 and CDR2 sequences are SGHAT and FQNNGV. CDR3: CASSFVSFEQFF. In DNA form, the CDR3 reads TGTGCCAGCAGCTTCGTATCTTTCGAGCAGTTCTTC.

There are a few counts of this clonotype. This chain joins TRBV28 and TRBJ1-6; no clear D. Per the germline V gene, CDR1 is MDHEN and CDR2 is SYDVKM. V dropped 8 bases and J dropped 7 bases, with 12 bases sitting between them. The CDR3 covers 13 residues. The CDR3 sequence: CASHSVPNSPLHF. The CDR3 DNA follows: TGTGCCAGCCACAGCGTCCCGAATTCACCCCTCCACTTT.

This clonotype turned up a few times. The V gene is TRBV5-4, the J gene TRBJ2-1; TRBD2 matches 12 bases. The CDR3 is made up of 15 amino acids. In germline, CDR1 is SGHNT, CDR2 YYREEE (reference sequence). With V trimmed by 3 bases and J by 8 bases, 6 bases remained unmatched. The CDR3 protein is CASSSPTSGRHEQFF. DNA of the CDR3: TGTGCCAGCAGCTCACCTACTAGCGGGAGGCATGAGCAGTTCTTC.

This clonotype was picked up one time. The chain uses TRBV12-5 and TRBJ1-4; TRBD1 aligns across 10 bases. V shed 7 bases, J shed 7 bases, and the junction held 6 bases outside the gene matches. The CDR3 spans 14 residues. Germline V gives CDR1 LGHNT, CDR2 FRNRAP. CDR3 region: CASALTGGGEKLFF. As DNA, the CDR3 is TGTGCTAGTGCCTTGACAGGGGGCGGTGAAAAACTGTTTTTT.

This clonotype was seen a few times. This chain joins TRBV7-9 and TRBJ2-1; 9 bases line up with TRBD2. The V and J ends lost 8 bases and 4 bases, in that order; junction bases with no gene match: 9. Germline V gene data show CDR1 as SEHNR and CDR2 as FQNEAQ (reference sequence). The CDR3 totals 15 residues. This CDR3 is CASQLSLAGYNEQFF. The CDR3 DNA reads TGTGCCAGCCAGCTTAGTCTAGCGGGGTACAATGAGCAGTTCTTC.

The rearrangement links TRBV20-1 to TRBJ2-7; 11 bases are a match to TRBD1. The CDR3 loop spans 13 amino acids. V trimming: 3 bases; J trimming: 6 bases; junction bases outside the gene matches: 4. Germline V gene data show CDR1 as DFQATT and CDR2 as SNEGSKA (reference sequence). The CDR3 DNA reads as TGCAGTGCTAGTCGGACAGGGGGCCGCGAGCAGTACTTC. Translated: CSASRTGGREQYF.

The V and J genes are TRBV29-1 and TRBJ2-5; maybe TRBD2 (5 bases). CDR3 length: 13 residues. With 6 bases removed from V and 5 bases from J, the gap between germline ends came to 16 bases. CDR1 is SQVTM and CDR2 is ANQGSEA in the germline V gene. CDR3 sequence (DNA): TGCAGCGTCACCCAAGGGCGGAGGGAGACCCAGTACTTC. This gives the protein CSVTQGRRETQYF.

The rearrangement links TRBV30 to TRBJ2-2; D is undetermined. The V gene's germline CDR1 is GTSNPN and CDR2 SVGIG (reference sequence). V was trimmed by 5 bases and J by 7 bases, leaving 17 bases between them. The length of the CDR3 is 14 residues. The CDR3 sequence is CAWDQLPAYGELFF. The DNA for the CDR3 is TGTGCCTGGGACCAATTGCCAGCCTACGGGGAGCTGTTTTTT.